These T cell receptor beta chains were read from a single sample in a study of T cell changes during pregnancy in multiple sclerosis. Sequencing was performed with immunoSEQ multiplex PCR; in TCRdb, only in-frame clones are kept and a portion is missing. The top ten hold roughly 0.72% of the sample, which has roughly 40,000 clones, about 90% seen once. This sample comprised CD4+ T cells from peripheral blood mononuclear cells, obtained before pregnancy. The source of these receptors is a female donor with multiple sclerosis, enrolled in a pregnancy study. Both conserved end residues are part of each CDR3. Each record gives: V gene, CDR3 protein.

>TRBV7-2
CASSLGGFTDTQYF
>TRBV6-1
CASIEDRTISGSSYNEQFF
>TRBV9
CASSVDPDRGKAFF
>TRBV19
CASSGTSGPYEQYF
>TRBV7-2
CASSLTSGYTQYF
>TRBV19
CATTVGRDYGYTF
>TRBV4-1
CASSQDTGRVETQYF
>TRBV4-1
CASSQERWLAGSNEQFF
>TRBV19
CASSNPGQASWEQYF
>TRBV11-2
CASSLAGFSYEQYF
>TRBV5-1
CASSLGFQGATSTDTQYF
>TRBV25-1
CASRRGGGTETQYF
>TRBV4-3
CASSHYGPGETPYNEQFF
>TRBV4-3
CASSQDWIAGETQYF
>TRBV5-1
CASSSGLAGAIGEQYF
>TRBV18
CASSPLQGAAGELFF
>TRBV23-1
CASSQLAGGPDEQYF
>TRBV11-3
CASSLGGQLQETQYF